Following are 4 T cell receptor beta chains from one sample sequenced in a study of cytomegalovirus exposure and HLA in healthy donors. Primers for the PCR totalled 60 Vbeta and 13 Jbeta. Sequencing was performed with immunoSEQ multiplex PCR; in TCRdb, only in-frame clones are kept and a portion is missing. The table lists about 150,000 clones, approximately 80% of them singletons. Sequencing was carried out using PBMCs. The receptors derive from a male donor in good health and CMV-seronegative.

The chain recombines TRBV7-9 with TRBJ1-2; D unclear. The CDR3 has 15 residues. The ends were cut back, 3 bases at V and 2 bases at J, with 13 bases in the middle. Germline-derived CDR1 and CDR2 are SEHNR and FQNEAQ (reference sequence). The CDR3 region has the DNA TGTGCCAGCAGCTTTGTAGAGACTCTAAACTATGGCTACACCTTC. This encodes CASSFVETLNYGYTF.

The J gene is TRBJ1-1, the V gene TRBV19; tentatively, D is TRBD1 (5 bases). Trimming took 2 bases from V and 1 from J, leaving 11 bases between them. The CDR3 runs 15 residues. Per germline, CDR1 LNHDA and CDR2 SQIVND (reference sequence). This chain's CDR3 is CASSISGLRNTEAFF. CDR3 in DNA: TGTGCCAGTAGTATATCAGGGCTCAGGAACACTGAAGCTTTCTTT.

CDR3 nucleotides: TGTGCCAGCAGCTTTGTTGGCTCCTACCAAGAGACCCAGTACTTC. This encodes CASSFVGSYQETQYF. V is TRBV7-3 and J is TRBJ2-5; no clear D. Germline CDR1 reads SGHTA; CDR2 reads FQGTGA. The CDR3 covers 15 residues. The V end lost 3 bases, the J end lost 0 bases, and 11 bases lay between the germline ends.

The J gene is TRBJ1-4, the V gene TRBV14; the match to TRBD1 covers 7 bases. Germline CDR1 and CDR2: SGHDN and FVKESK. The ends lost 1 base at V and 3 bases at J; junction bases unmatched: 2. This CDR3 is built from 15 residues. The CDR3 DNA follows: TGTGCCAGCAGCCAAGTAAGGGGGCCTAATGAAAAACTGTTTTTT. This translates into CASSQVRGPNEKLFF. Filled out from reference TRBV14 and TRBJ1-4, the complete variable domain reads EAGVTQFPSHSVIEKGQTVTLRCDPISGHDNLYWYRRVMGKEIKFLLHFVKESKQDESGMPNNRFLAERTGGTYSTLKVQPAELEDSGVYFCASSQVRGPNEKLFFGSGTQLSVL.